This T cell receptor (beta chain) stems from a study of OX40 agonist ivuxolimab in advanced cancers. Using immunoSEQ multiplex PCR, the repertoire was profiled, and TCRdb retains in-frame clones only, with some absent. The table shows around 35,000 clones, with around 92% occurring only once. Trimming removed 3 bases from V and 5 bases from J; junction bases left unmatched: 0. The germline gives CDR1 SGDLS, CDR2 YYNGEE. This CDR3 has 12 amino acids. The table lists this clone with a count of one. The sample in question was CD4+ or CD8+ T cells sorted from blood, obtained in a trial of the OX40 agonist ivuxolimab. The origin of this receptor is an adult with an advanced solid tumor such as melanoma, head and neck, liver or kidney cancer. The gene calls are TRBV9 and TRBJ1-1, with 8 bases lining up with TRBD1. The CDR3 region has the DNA TGTGCCAGCAGCGGACAGGGGACTGAAGCTTTCTTT. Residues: CASSGQGTEAFF.